One and the same sample provided the 27 T cell receptor beta chains below, sequenced in a study of blood T cell repertoires in COVID-19 (dated by TCRdb to 2020 to 2022). The method was the immunoSEQ multiplex PCR assay. TCRdb took over this immuneACCESS table, retaining in-frame rearrangements with V and J assigned. Such tables are incomplete; in checked studies, under half of the missing clones stem from an unresolved V gene, and the remainder is unexplained. Counted in this sample were 150,000 to 180,000 clones; 80% to 90% of them appeared once. Clones ranked in the top ten supply around 7.8% of the sample. Material: PBMCs or T cells enriched from blood (not recorded which). Receptor source: a man aged 45 to 65 who had recovered from COVID-19.

CDR3 in amino acids: CATSSAKVTGTGVTNEKLFF. The CDR3, as DNA: TGTGCCACCAGCAGCGCGAAAGTCACCGGGACAGGGGTGACTAATGAAAAACTGTTTTTT. This chain joins TRBV15 and TRBJ1-4; 10 bases fit TRBD1. V lost 3 bases to trimming and J lost 2 bases; unmatched junction nucleotides: 15. CDR3 size: 20 residues. In germline, CDR1 is LNHNV, CDR2 YYDKDF (reference sequence).

The chain is built from TRBV19 and TRBJ1-5, with D uncertain. CDR3 length: 15 residues. Germline V gives CDR1 LNHDA, CDR2 SQIVND (reference sequence). Trimming removed 3 bases at V and 0 bases at J, with 9 bases between. The DNA of the CDR3 is TGTGCCAGTAGTATTCGCCCTAATAGCAATCAGCCCCAGCATTTT. This sequence encodes CASSIRPNSNQPQHF. The full variable domain, completed using reference TRBV19 and TRBJ1-5, is DGGITQSPKYLFRKEGQNVTLSCEQNLNHDAMYWYRQDPGQGLRLIYYSQIVNDFQKGDIAEGYSVSREKKESFPLTVTSAQKNPTAFYLCASSIRPNSNQPQHFGDGTRLSIL.

This chain uses TRBV25-1 with TRBJ1-1; tentative D call: TRBD1 (5 bases). Trimming stripped 2 bases from V and 0 bases from J, with 7 bases between. CDR3 size: 14 residues. In germline, CDR1 is MGHDK, CDR2 SYGVNS. The CDR3 DNA reads TGTGCCAGCAGTGAAACAGGAATGAACACTGAAGCTTTCTTT. It translates to CASSETGMNTEAFF.

The genes are TRBV5-6 and TRBJ1-6; D might be TRBD1 (5 bases). The CDR3 totals 15 residues. From germline, CDR1 is SGHDT and CDR2 YYEEEE. V was trimmed by 4 bases and J by 10 bases, leaving 18 bases between them. This CDR3 is CASSRQAGIASPLHF. CDR3 nucleotides: TGTGCCAGCAGCCGCCAGGCAGGGATTGCCTCACCCCTCCACTTT. Combining the CDR3 with reference TRBV5-6 and TRBJ1-6 gives the whole variable domain DAGVTQSPTHLIKTRGQQVTLRCSPKSGHDTVSWYQQALGQGPQFIFQYYEEEERQRGNFPDRFSGHQFPNYSSELNVNALLLGDSALYLCASSRQAGIASPLHFGNGTRLTVT.

The chain has TRBV19 and TRBJ1-3; maybe TRBD1 (5 bases). This CDR3 is built from 15 residues. Germline V gene data show CDR1 as LNHDA and CDR2 as SQIVND (reference sequence). The V and J ends lost 3 bases and 5 bases respectively, with 14 bases between them. As DNA, the CDR3 is TGTGCCAGTAGTATTGGTCAGGGAAGACGAAACACCATATATTTT. Encoded protein: CASSIGQGRRNTIYF.

This clone has only a few counts. The chain is built from TRBV15 and TRBJ2-2; 7 bases agree with TRBD1. Unmatched junction bases numbered 5, after V lost 1 base and J lost 6 bases. The CDR3 has 15 amino acids. CDR1 LNHNV and CDR2 YYDKDF come from the germline V gene (reference sequence). In nucleotides, the CDR3 is TGTGCCACCAGCAGAGCCAGGGGGTCTGCCGGGGAGCTGTTTTTT. It specifies CATSRARGSAGELFF.

This chain joins TRBV25-1 and TRBJ1-4, with TRBD1 as a possible D gene (6 bases). The CDR3 contains 16 residues. Trimming took 4 bases from V and 2 from J, leaving 14 bases between them. CDR1 is MGHDK, CDR2 SYGVNS, per germline. This CDR3 is CASSGAGAWTNEKLFF. The CDR3 DNA reads as TGTGCCAGCAGTGGCGCAGGGGCATGGACTAATGAAAAACTGTTTTTT. Filled out from reference TRBV25-1 and TRBJ1-4, the complete variable domain reads EADIYQTPRYLVIGTGKKITLECSQTMGHDKMYWYQQDPGMELHLIHYSYGVNSTEKGDLSSESTVSRIRTEHFPLTLESARPSHTSQYLCASSGAGAWTNEKLFFGSGTQLSVL.

The V and J genes are TRBV6-2 or TRBV6-3 and TRBJ2-5; D remains unclear. CDR1 is MNHEY, CDR2 SVGEGT, per germline. The CDR3 consists of 13 residues. V lost 2 bases to trimming and J lost 5 bases, with 9 bases between them. CDR3 bases: TGTGCCAGCAGTTACGGCAGAACGGAGACCCAGTACTTC. Translating gives CASSYGRTETQYF.

This chain uses TRBV5-4 with TRBJ1-2; D is uncertain. V was cut by 3 bases and J by 5 bases, with 5 bases left in between. The germline V gene encodes CDR1 SGHNT and CDR2 YYREEE (reference sequence). This CDR3 contains 11 residues. CDR3 DNA sequence: TGTGCCAGCAGCTCGGTTTATGGCTACACCTTC. Amino acid sequence: CASSSVYGYTF.

The genes are TRBV3-1 (or the pseudogene TRBV3-2) and TRBJ2-4, with 11 bases that match TRBD2. V lost 4 bases and J lost 6; bases outside the gene matches: 2. CDR1 is LGHDT and CDR2 is YNNKEL in the germline V gene (reference sequence). The CDR3 length is 14 residues. The CDR3: CASSLSGGGNIQYF. Here the CDR3 DNA reads TGTGCCAGCAGCCTTAGCGGGGGGGGAAACATTCAGTACTTC.

The V call is TRBV19, the J call TRBJ1-1, with 9 nucleotides matching TRBD1. Germline loops: CDR1 LNHDA, CDR2 SQIVND (reference sequence). V lost 6 bases to trimming and J lost 10 bases; unmatched junction nucleotides: 12. This CDR3 region has 14 residues. The CDR3 protein is CASSMGQGEYGAFF. In DNA form, the CDR3 reads TGTGCCAGTAGCATGGGACAGGGCGAGTACGGAGCTTTCTTT.

CDR3 in DNA: TGTGCCAGCAGCTTTGGACAGTCTGGGGCCAACGTCCTGACTTTC. Translating it yields CASSFGQSGANVLTF. The chain carries TRBV7-2 and TRBJ2-6; D perhaps matches TRBD1 (6 bases). Germline V gives CDR1 SGHTA, CDR2 FQGNSA. V lost 3 bases and J lost 1, with 7 bases in between. This CDR3 has 15 amino acids.

The chain uses TRBV6-4 and TRBJ2-1, with 9 bases fitting TRBD2. Per the germline V gene, CDR1 is MRHNA and CDR2 is SNTAGT. Trimming cost V 0 bases and J 16 bases; bases outside gene matches: 7. The CDR3 loop spans 13 amino acids. The CDR3 loop reads CASSDSVAGEFFF. The DNA of the CDR3 is TGTGCCAGCAGTGACTCCGTAGCGGGGGAATTTTTCTTC.

V is TRBV5-6 and J is TRBJ1-1; the match to TRBD1 covers 10 bases. CDR1 and CDR2 from the germline V gene are SGHDT and YYEEEE. V gave up 0 bases and J gave up 9 bases; unmatched junction bases: 5. The CDR3 totals 14 residues. The CDR3 sequence: CASSLVLGQGKAFF. Written as DNA, the CDR3 is TGTGCCAGCAGCTTGGTGTTGGGACAGGGGAAAGCTTTCTTT. Full variable domain (remainder filled in from reference TRBV5-6 and TRBJ1-1): DAGVTQSPTHLIKTRGQQVTLRCSPKSGHDTVSWYQQALGQGPQFIFQYYEEEERQRGNFPDRFSGHQFPNYSSELNVNALLLGDSALYLCASSLVLGQGKAFFGQGTRLTVV.

The chain employs TRBV5-1 and TRBJ1-1; TRBD1 might be the D (6 bases). Germline V lookup: CDR1 SGHRS, CDR2 YFSETQ. V lost 4 bases, J lost 0 bases, and 16 bases lay in between. The CDR3 spans 16 residues. The CDR3 is CASSPLGQIMNTEAFF. CDR3 bases: TGCGCCAGCAGCCCACTCGGACAGATCATGAACACTGAAGCTTTCTTT.

The V and J genes are TRBV18 and TRBJ1-2; D is possibly TRBD1 (5 bases). This CDR3 is 13 amino acids long. The germline V gene encodes CDR1 KGHSH and CDR2 LQKENI. With 5 bases removed from V and 1 base from J, the gap between germline ends came to 8 bases. The CDR3 bases are TGTGCCAGCTCAGACAGAGTTAACTATGGCTACACCTTC. It translates to CASSDRVNYGYTF.

V usage is TRBV5-1 and J usage is TRBJ2-7, with D hard to call. V lost 0 bases, J lost 3 bases, and 10 bases lay in between. Germline V gene data show CDR1 as SGHRS and CDR2 as YFSETQ. The CDR3 extends over 14 amino acids. DNA of the CDR3: TGCGCCAGCAGCTTGGCCGGGTCTTACTACGAGCAGTACTTC. Translating gives CASSLAGSYYEQYF.

The rearrangement joins TRBV5-1 to TRBJ2-3; TRBD2 matches 9 bases. This CDR3 is built from 17 residues. The ends lost 2 bases at V and 4 bases at J; junction bases unmatched: 11. Per germline, CDR1 SGHRS and CDR2 YFSETQ. CDR3 coding DNA: TGCGCCAGCAGCTTCAAGCGGGGGGCAGACTTTTCAGATACGCAGTATTTT. Translated: CASSFKRGADFSDTQYF.

This clone was counted once. The junction differs from germline at one of its ends, possibly a read error. This chain links TRBV19 with TRBJ2-7; no clear D. The germline V gene encodes CDR1 LNHDA and CDR2 SQIVND (reference sequence). The CDR3 runs to 14 residues. The CDR3 sequence: CASRVSSSSYGQYF. CDR3 DNA: TGTGCCAGTCGGGTTTCCTCATCCTCCTACGGGCAGTACTTC.

The CDR3 region has the DNA TGCAGCGTCTTGACAGGGTTGGGATACGAGCAGTACTTC. Residues: CSVLTGLGYEQYF. V usage is TRBV29-1 and J usage is TRBJ2-7, with 7 bases that match TRBD1. V lost 6 bases, J lost 4 bases, and 9 bases stayed unmatched. The CDR3 is 13 amino acids. Germline values: CDR1 SQVTM, CDR2 ANQGSEA.

The chain is built from TRBV27 and TRBJ1-5; TRBD1 matches at 12 bases. V gave up 3 bases and J gave up 6 bases; unmatched junction bases: 3. The CDR3 sequence is 15 residues long. In germline, CDR1 is MNHEY, CDR2 SMNVEV (reference sequence). CDR3: CASSLGTGGSQPQHF. In DNA, the CDR3 is TGTGCCAGCAGTTTGGGGACAGGGGGCAGTCAGCCCCAGCATTTT.

This sequence joins TRBV2 and TRBJ1-6; TRBD1 matches at 7 bases. The V and J ends lost 2 bases and 8 bases, in that order; junction bases with no gene match: 9. This CDR3 has 16 amino acids. Germline CDR1 reads SNHLY; CDR2 reads FYNNEI. CDR3 region: CASSEWRTGGDSPLHF. As DNA, the CDR3 is TGTGCCAGCAGTGAATGGAGGACAGGTGGGGATTCACCCCTCCACTTT. The whole variable domain, filled in from reference TRBV2 and TRBJ1-6, reads EPEVTQTPSHQVTQMGQEVILRCVPISNHLYFYWYRQILGQKVEFLVSFYNNEISEKSEIFDDQFSVERPDGSNFTLKIRSTKLEDSAMYFCASSEWRTGGDSPLHFGNGTRLTVT.

This sequence joins TRBV5-1 and TRBJ2-1; the match to TRBD2 covers 11 bases. The CDR3 extends over 16 amino acids. Per the germline V gene, CDR1 is SGHRS and CDR2 is YFSETQ. V lost 5 bases, J lost 6 bases, and 10 bases stayed unmatched. The CDR3 coding sequence is TGCGCCAGCAGTCGATCCGGGACTAGCGGTGGCAATGAGCAGTTCTTC. Translation gives CASSRSGTSGGNEQFF.

The chain couples TRBV19 to TRBJ1-4; TRBD1 matches at 10 bases. With V trimmed by 7 bases and J by 8 bases, 10 bases remained unmatched. CDR1 is LNHDA and CDR2 is SQIVND in the germline V gene (reference sequence). This CDR3 contains 15 residues. CDR3 sequence reads: CASTGDGTGEEKLFF. Written as DNA, the CDR3 is TGTGCCAGTACCGGGGACGGGACAGGGGAAGAAAAACTGTTTTTT.

The chain combines TRBV4-1 with TRBJ1-2; no clear D. V was clipped by 0 bases and J by 3 bases, with 11 bases between them. Looked up from germline, CDR1 is MGHRA and CDR2 is YSYEKL. CDR3 size: 15 residues. The CDR3 loop is CASSQEPGIDYGYTF. CDR3 DNA: TGCGCCAGCAGCCAAGAACCGGGAATAGACTATGGCTACACCTTC.

V is TRBV10-3 and J is TRBJ1-5; TRBD1 matches at 9 bases. The CDR3 has 13 residues. V was clipped by 10 bases and J by 4 bases; unmatched bases: 5. Germline CDR1 and CDR2: ENHRY and SYGVKD. The CDR3 protein is CATQGAPNQPQHF. The DNA for the CDR3 is TGTGCCACACAGGGGGCGCCTAATCAGCCCCAGCATTTT.

This chain uses TRBV3-1 (or the pseudogene TRBV3-2) with TRBJ2-2; D might be TRBD2 (6 bases). The germline gives CDR1 LGHDT, CDR2 YNNKEL (reference sequence). This CDR3 spans 15 amino acids. Trimming pared 2 bases from V and 5 bases from J, leaving 12 bases between. The CDR3: CASSQRDWGTGELFF. CDR3 DNA: TGTGCCAGCAGCCAAAGGGACTGGGGGACCGGGGAGCTGTTTTTT.